The rows below give T cell receptor beta chains drawn from one sample of a study of blood T cell repertoires in COVID-19. Some clones are missing from TCRdb's copy, which holds only in-frame ones; the method was immunoSEQ multiplex PCR. The data show 25,000 to 30,000 clones, more than 65% seen once. The sequenced sample was peripheral blood. These TCRs come from a man aged 50-59 years with active or convalescent COVID-19. Each CDR3 is given with its conserved first and last residue. Each record gives: V gene, D gene, clone size, J gene, CDR3 DNA, CDR3 protein. The D gene is left open where the match is weak. Size is omitted from some rows. Given values are once, few, many or a class for expanded clones.

v_gene: TRBV18
d_gene: .
abundance: .
j_gene: TRBJ2-1
CDR3nt: TGTGCCAGCTCACCAACTGGGACTCCGGATGGAAATGAGCAGTTCTTC
CDR3aa: CASSPTGTPDGNEQFF

v_gene: TRBV5-5
d_gene: .
abundance: .
j_gene: TRBJ2-1
CDR3nt: TGTGCCAGCAGCTTGGAGGGGGTATCCTACAATGAGCAGTTCTTC
CDR3aa: CASSLEGVSYNEQFF

v_gene: TRBV7-3
d_gene: TRBD2
abundance: .
j_gene: TRBJ2-3
CDR3nt: TGTGCCAGCAGCTCTAGCGGGAGAAGGGCAGATACGCAGTATTTT
CDR3aa: CASSSSGRRADTQYF

v_gene: TRBV29-1
d_gene: TRBD2
abundance: .
j_gene: TRBJ2-1
CDR3nt: TGCAGCGTGGTAAGCGGGGGGGCATATGAGCAGTTCTTC
CDR3aa: CSVVSGGAYEQFF

v_gene: TRBV27
d_gene: .
abundance: .
j_gene: TRBJ1-4
CDR3nt: TGTGCCAGCAGCTCGTGGACAGCAGGTGAAAAACTGTTTTTT
CDR3aa: CASSSWTAGEKLFF

v_gene: TRBV15
d_gene: .
abundance: .
j_gene: TRBJ2-2
CDR3nt: TGTGCCACCAGCAGAGAACCGGAGGTCGGGGAGCTGTTTTTT
CDR3aa: CATSREPEVGELFF

v_gene: TRBV7-2
d_gene: TRBD2
abundance: .
j_gene: TRBJ2-3
CDR3nt: TGTGCCAGCAGCTTAGATGCGGGAGGCACCACAGATACGCAGTATTTT
CDR3aa: CASSLDAGGTTDTQYF

v_gene: TRBV25-1
d_gene: .
abundance: .
j_gene: TRBJ2-2
CDR3nt: TGTGCCAGCAGCTTTATGGTCGGGGCCGGGGAGCTGTTTTTT
CDR3aa: CASSFMVGAGELFF

v_gene: TRBV7-2
d_gene: .
abundance: .
j_gene: TRBJ2-3
CDR3nt: TGTGCCAGCAGCCCAGCGAGCACAGATACGCAGTATTTT
CDR3aa: CASSPASTDTQYF

v_gene: TRBV10-1
d_gene: .
abundance: .
j_gene: TRBJ2-7
CDR3nt: TGCGCCAGCAGCTCGCAGGGGTGGGGCGACGAGCAGTACTTC
CDR3aa: CASSSQGWGDEQYF

v_gene: TRBV30
d_gene: TRBD1
abundance: .
j_gene: TRBJ2-7
CDR3nt: TGTGCCTGGGACGGGACAGGGGAAAACGAGCAGTACTTC
CDR3aa: CAWDGTGENEQYF

v_gene: TRBV11-2
d_gene: TRBD2
abundance: few
j_gene: TRBJ2-2
CDR3nt: TGTGCCAGCAGCTTTCCGGGGGGAACCGGGGAGCTGTTTTTT
CDR3aa: CASSFPGGTGELFF

v_gene: TRBV6-6
d_gene: .
abundance: once
j_gene: TRBJ2-5
CDR3nt: TGTGCCAGCAGCCGACGTAGGACAGCGTCCAACCAAGAGACCCAGTACTTC
CDR3aa: CASSRRRTASNQETQYF

v_gene: TRBV3-1/TRBV3-2
d_gene: TRBD1
abundance: .
j_gene: TRBJ1-2
CDR3nt: TGTGCCAGCAGTACCGGGACAGGGGAGGTCTATGGCTACACCTTC
CDR3aa: CASSTGTGEVYGYTF

v_gene: TRBV6-5
d_gene: .
abundance: .
j_gene: TRBJ1-4
CDR3nt: TGTGCCAGCAGCCTAGGGGCTTGGGGAAAACTGTTTTTT
CDR3aa: CASSLGAWGKLFF

v_gene: TRBV5-1
d_gene: .
abundance: .
j_gene: TRBJ1-4
CDR3nt: TGCGCCAGCAGCTTGATGGGCAGGGCGCTAACTAATGAAAAACTGTTTTTT
CDR3aa: CASSLMGRALTNEKLFF

v_gene: TRBV5-5
d_gene: TRBD1
abundance: .
j_gene: TRBJ2-7
CDR3nt: TGTGCCAGCAGCTTGGGCCCGGGACAGGGGAACTACGAGCAGTACTTC
CDR3aa: CASSLGPGQGNYEQYF

v_gene: TRBV6-2/TRBV6-3
d_gene: TRBD1
abundance: .
j_gene: TRBJ2-7
CDR3nt: TGTGCCAGCAGTACAAACCGACAGGGGGCAACCTACGAGCAGTACTTC
CDR3aa: CASSTNRQGATYEQYF

v_gene: TRBV28
d_gene: TRBD1
abundance: once
j_gene: TRBJ2-2
CDR3nt: TGTGCCAGCAGTAAAGACAGGGGGCTCCCCGGGGAGCTGTTTTTT
CDR3aa: CASSKDRGLPGELFF

v_gene: TRBV11-2
d_gene: TRBD2
abundance: few
j_gene: TRBJ2-1
CDR3nt: TGTGCCAGCAGCTCTAGGGCGGGAGGGATATTCAATGAGCAGTTCTTC
CDR3aa: CASSSRAGGIFNEQFF

v_gene: TRBV10-2
d_gene: .
abundance: .
j_gene: TRBJ2-3
CDR3nt: TGCGCCAGCAGTGAGTCCCCCGGGGGGCTGGGCACAGATACGCAGTATTTT
CDR3aa: CASSESPGGLGTDTQYF

v_gene: TRBV3-1/TRBV3-2
d_gene: .
abundance: .
j_gene: TRBJ1-6
CDR3nt: TGTGCCAGCAGCCCGACAGTGTCTAATTCACCCCTCCACTTT
CDR3aa: CASSPTVSNSPLHF

v_gene: TRBV20-1
d_gene: TRBD1
abundance: .
j_gene: TRBJ2-7
CDR3nt: TGCAGTGCTTCAGGGGGCGAGCAGTACTTC
CDR3aa: CSASGGEQYF

v_gene: TRBV6-2/TRBV6-3
d_gene: .
abundance: .
j_gene: TRBJ2-3
CDR3nt: TGTGCCAGCAGTTATTCGCGGGATGGGACTTTAAGCACAGATACGCAGTATTTT
CDR3aa: CASSYSRDGTLSTDTQYF

v_gene: TRBV9
d_gene: TRBD1
abundance: .
j_gene: TRBJ1-1
CDR3nt: TGTGCCAGCAGCGTAGCTCCAACAGGGGGCGCGGGCACTGAAGCTTTCTTT
CDR3aa: CASSVAPTGGAGTEAFF

v_gene: TRBV5-1
d_gene: .
abundance: .
j_gene: TRBJ1-1
CDR3nt: TGCGCCAGCGGGGTTGGCGGGGCGAGCACTGAAGCTTTCTTT
CDR3aa: CASGVGGASTEAFF

v_gene: TRBV9
d_gene: TRBD2
abundance: .
j_gene: TRBJ2-1
CDR3nt: TGTGCCAGCAGCTCACACCGGGGGGGACTAGCGGGAGGTGAGCAGTTCTTC
CDR3aa: CASSSHRGGLAGGEQFF

v_gene: TRBV5-4
d_gene: .
abundance: .
j_gene: TRBJ2-5
CDR3nt: TGTGCCAGCAGCTTGGTATTCCAGACGAGGGAGACCCAGTACTTC
CDR3aa: CASSLVFQTRETQYF

v_gene: TRBV11-3
d_gene: .
abundance: .
j_gene: TRBJ1-1
CDR3nt: TGTGCCAGCAGTTGGGGGCTGAACACTGAAGCTTTCTTT
CDR3aa: CASSWGLNTEAFF

v_gene: TRBV7-2
d_gene: TRBD1
abundance: .
j_gene: TRBJ2-3
CDR3nt: TGTGCCAGCAGCTTAGCGATAAGGACAGGGTTGGCAGATACGCAGTATTTT
CDR3aa: CASSLAIRTGLADTQYF

v_gene: TRBV19
d_gene: .
abundance: .
j_gene: TRBJ2-1
CDR3nt: TGTGCCAGTAGTACCTCCCTCCAGGGTGGGAAGTTCTTC
CDR3aa: CASSTSLQGGKFF

v_gene: TRBV10-2
d_gene: TRBD2
abundance: once
j_gene: TRBJ2-5
CDR3nt: TGCGCCAGCAGTGAGTCGGAAGCGGGGGGAGAGACCCAGTACTTC
CDR3aa: CASSESEAGGETQYF

v_gene: TRBV28
d_gene: .
abundance: .
j_gene: TRBJ2-7
CDR3nt: TGTGCCAGCAGTCCCGACAGCCTAAGGACCTACGAGCAGTACTTC
CDR3aa: CASSPDSLRTYEQYF

v_gene: TRBV11-2
d_gene: TRBD1
abundance: .
j_gene: TRBJ1-1
CDR3nt: TGTGCCAGCAGCTTATCAGGGACAGGGTTAGCTTTCTTT
CDR3aa: CASSLSGTGLAFF

v_gene: TRBV5-4
d_gene: TRBD2
abundance: once
j_gene: TRBJ2-5
CDR3nt: TGTGCCAGCAGCCCCGGGACTAGCGGGAGGGCATCGCGGGAGACCCAGTACTTC
CDR3aa: CASSPGTSGRASRETQYF

v_gene: TRBV5-1
d_gene: TRBD2
abundance: .
j_gene: TRBJ2-1
CDR3nt: TGCGCCAGCAGCCATACAGGGACTAGCGGGAGAAGTAGGAGGGATGAGCAGTTCTTC
CDR3aa: CASSHTGTSGRSRRDEQFF

v_gene: TRBV30
d_gene: .
abundance: few
j_gene: TRBJ1-1
CDR3nt: TGTGCCGGTACAGGGTTTGTAGCTGAAGCTTTCTTT
CDR3aa: CAGTGFVAEAFF

v_gene: TRBV5-4
d_gene: .
abundance: .
j_gene: TRBJ2-3
CDR3nt: TGTGCCAGCAGTCACCCGGGCACAGATACGCAGTATTTT
CDR3aa: CASSHPGTDTQYF

v_gene: TRBV7-7
d_gene: .
abundance: few
j_gene: TRBJ2-1
CDR3nt: TGTGCTAGCAGCTTACAACAGGGACCCTACAATGAGCAGTTCTTC
CDR3aa: CASSLQQGPYNEQFF

v_gene: TRBV11-3
d_gene: TRBD1
abundance: .
j_gene: TRBJ2-5
CDR3nt: TGTGCCAGCAGCTTAGCTTGGGCGCAAGGGACAGGGTGGGAAGAGACCCAGTACTTC
CDR3aa: CASSLAWAQGTGWEETQYF